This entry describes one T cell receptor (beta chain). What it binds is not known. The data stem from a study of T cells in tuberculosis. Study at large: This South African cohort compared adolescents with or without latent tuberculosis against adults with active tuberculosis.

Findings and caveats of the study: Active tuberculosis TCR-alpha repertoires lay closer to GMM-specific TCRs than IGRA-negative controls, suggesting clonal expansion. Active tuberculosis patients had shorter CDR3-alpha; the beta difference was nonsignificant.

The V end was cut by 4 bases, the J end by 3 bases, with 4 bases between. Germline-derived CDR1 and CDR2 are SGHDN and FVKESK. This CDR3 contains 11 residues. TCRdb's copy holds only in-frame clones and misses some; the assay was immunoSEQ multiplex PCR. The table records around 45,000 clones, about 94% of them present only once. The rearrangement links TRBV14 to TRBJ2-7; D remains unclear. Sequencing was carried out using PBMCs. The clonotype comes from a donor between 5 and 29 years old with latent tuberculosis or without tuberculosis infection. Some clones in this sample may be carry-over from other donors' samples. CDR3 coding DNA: TGTGCCAGCAGCCCCTACTACGAGCAGTACTTC. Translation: CASSPYYEQYF.